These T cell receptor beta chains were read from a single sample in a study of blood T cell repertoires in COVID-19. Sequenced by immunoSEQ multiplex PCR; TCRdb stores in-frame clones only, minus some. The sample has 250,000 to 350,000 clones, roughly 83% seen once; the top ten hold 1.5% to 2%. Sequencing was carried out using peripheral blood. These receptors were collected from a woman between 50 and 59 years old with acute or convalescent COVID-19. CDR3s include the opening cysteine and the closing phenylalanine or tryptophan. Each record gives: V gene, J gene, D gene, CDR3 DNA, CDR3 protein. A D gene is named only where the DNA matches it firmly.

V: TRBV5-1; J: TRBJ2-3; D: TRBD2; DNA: TGCGCCAGCGTACCCTTAGCGGGAGCTGGCACAGATACGCAGTATTTT; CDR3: CASVPLAGAGTDTQYF
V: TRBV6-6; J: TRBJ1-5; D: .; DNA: TGTGCCAGCAGTTACGGTATAGATCAGCCCCAGCATTTT; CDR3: CASSYGIDQPQHF
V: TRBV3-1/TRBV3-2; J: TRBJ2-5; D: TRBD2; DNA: TGTGCCAGCATCACAAGCGGGAGAGGTGAGACCCAGTACTTC; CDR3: CASITSGRGETQYF
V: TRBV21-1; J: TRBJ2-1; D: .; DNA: TGTGCCAGCAGCAACCGGGACAGGGGGCAGGATGAGCAGTTCTTC; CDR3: CASSNRDRGQDEQFF
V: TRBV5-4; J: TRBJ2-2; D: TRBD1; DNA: TGTGCCAGCAGCCCAGGGGGCATGAACACCGGGGAGCTGTTTTTT; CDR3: CASSPGGMNTGELFF
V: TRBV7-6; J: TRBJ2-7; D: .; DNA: TGTGCCAGCAGCTTACCCCCCCCTAGGTTCGCCTACGAGCAGTACTTC; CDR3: CASSLPPPRFAYEQYF
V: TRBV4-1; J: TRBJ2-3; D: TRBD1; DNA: TGCGCCAGCAGCCAGGATGGACAGGGGGCAATAGATACGCAGTATTTT; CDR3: CASSQDGQGAIDTQYF
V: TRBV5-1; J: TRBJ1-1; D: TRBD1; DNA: TGCGCCAGCAGCTTGTTTGGGGGACAGGGGGTCACTGAAGCTTTCTTT; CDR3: CASSLFGGQGVTEAFF
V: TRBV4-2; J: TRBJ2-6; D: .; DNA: TGTGCCAGCAGCCAAGCGAGCTCTGGGGCCAACGTCCTGACTTTC; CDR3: CASSQASSGANVLTF
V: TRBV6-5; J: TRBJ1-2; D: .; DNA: TGTGCCAGCAGCTACCGACAGACTAACTATGGCTACACCTTC; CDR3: CASSYRQTNYGYTF